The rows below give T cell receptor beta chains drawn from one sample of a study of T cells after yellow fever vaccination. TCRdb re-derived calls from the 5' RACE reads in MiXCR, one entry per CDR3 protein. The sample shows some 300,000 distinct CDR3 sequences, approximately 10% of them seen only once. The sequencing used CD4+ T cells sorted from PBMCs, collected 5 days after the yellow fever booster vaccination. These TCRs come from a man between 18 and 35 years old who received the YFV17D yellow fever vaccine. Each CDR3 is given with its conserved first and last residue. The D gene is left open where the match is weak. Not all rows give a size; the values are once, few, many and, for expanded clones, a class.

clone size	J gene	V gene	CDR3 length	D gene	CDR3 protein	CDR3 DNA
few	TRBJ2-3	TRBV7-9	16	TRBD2	CASTPELAGVGDTQYF	TGTGCCAGCACCCCAGAACTAGCGGGGGTGGGAGATACGCAGTATTTT
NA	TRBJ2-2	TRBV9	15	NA	CASSVSGSGSGELFF	TGTGCCAGCAGCGTAAGTGGCAGTGGGTCCGGGGAGCTGTTTTTT
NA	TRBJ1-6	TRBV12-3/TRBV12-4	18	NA	CASSLTYGPSSYNSPLHF	TGTGCCAGCAGTTTAACATACGGCCCCAGCTCCTATAATTCACCCCTCCACTTT
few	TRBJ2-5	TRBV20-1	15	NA	CSARDPSGTGETQYF	TGCAGTGCTAGAGATCCTTCCGGGACCGGGGAGACCCAGTACTTC
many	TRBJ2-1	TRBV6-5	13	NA	CASSYRPYNEQFF	TGTGCCAGCAGTTATAGGCCCTACAATGAGCAGTTCTTC
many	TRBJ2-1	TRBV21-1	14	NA	CASSKDRRGDEQFF	TGTGCCAGCAGCAAAGACAGACGGGGGGACGAGCAGTTCTTC
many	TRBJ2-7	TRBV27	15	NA	CASSQKPGRGYEQYF	TGTGCCAGCAGTCAAAAGCCCGGGAGAGGCTACGAGCAGTACTTC
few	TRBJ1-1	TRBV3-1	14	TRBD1	CASSQNDRGTEAFF	TGTGCCAGCAGCCAGAACGACAGGGGCACTGAAGCTTTCTTT
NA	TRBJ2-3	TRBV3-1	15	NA	CASSQFWGSTDTQYF	TGTGCCAGCAGCCAATTTTGGGGGTCCACAGATACGCAGTATTTT
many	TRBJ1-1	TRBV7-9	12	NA	CASSLMSTEAFF	TGTGCCAGCAGCTTAATGTCCACTGAAGCTTTCTTT
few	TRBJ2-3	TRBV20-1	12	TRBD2	CSVGGGTDTQYF	TGCAGTGTGGGCGGGGGGACAGATACGCAGTATTTT
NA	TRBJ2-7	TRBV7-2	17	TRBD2	CASSRPSAGLAAYEQYF	TGTGCCAGCAGCAGGCCAAGCGCGGGACTAGCGGCTTACGAGCAGTACTTC
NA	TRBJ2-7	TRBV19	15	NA	CASSIPRGAFYEQYF	TGTGCCAGTAGTATTCCTCGGGGGGCGTTCTACGAGCAGTACTTC
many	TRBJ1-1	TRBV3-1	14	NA	CASSQERQGTEAFF	TGTGCCAGCAGCCAAGAAAGGCAGGGCACTGAAGCTTTCTTT
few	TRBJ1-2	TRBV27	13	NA	CASVGQNDYGYTF	TGTGCCAGCGTTGGACAGAACGACTATGGCTACACCTTC
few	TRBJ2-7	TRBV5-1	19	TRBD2	CASSTGLAGGTPKSYEQYF	TGCGCCAGCAGCACAGGACTAGCGGGGGGGACCCCTAAGTCTTACGAGCAGTACTTC
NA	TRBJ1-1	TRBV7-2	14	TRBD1	CASSLMRTGGETFF	TGTGCCAGCAGCTTAATGAGGACAGGGGGCGAGACTTTCTTT
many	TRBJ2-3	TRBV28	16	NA	CASSYPGAGRADTQYF	TGTGCCAGCAGTTACCCTGGGGCGGGAAGGGCAGATACGCAGTATTTT
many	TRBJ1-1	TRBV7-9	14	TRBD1	CASSTDREITEAFF	TGTGCCAGCAGCACCGACAGGGAGATCACTGAAGCTTTCTTT
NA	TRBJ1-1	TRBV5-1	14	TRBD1	CASSFTGGATEAFF	TGCGCCAGCAGCTTTACAGGGGGCGCCACTGAAGCTTTCTTT
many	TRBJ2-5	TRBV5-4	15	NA	CASSFYQGKSETQYF	TGTGCCAGCAGCTTTTATCAGGGAAAGTCAGAGACCCAGTACTTC
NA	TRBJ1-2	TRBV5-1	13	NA	CASNPGRASGYTF	TGCGCCAGCAACCCCGGGAGGGCGAGCGGCTACACCTTC
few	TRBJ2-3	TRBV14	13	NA	CASSPSGIGTQYF	TGTGCCAGCAGCCCATCAGGGATTGGGACGCAGTATTTT
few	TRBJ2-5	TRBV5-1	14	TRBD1	CASSFTGVGETQYF	TGCGCCAGCAGCTTTACAGGGGTGGGGGAGACCCAGTACTTC
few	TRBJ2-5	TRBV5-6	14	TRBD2	CASSTGLAQETQYF	TGTGCCAGCAGCACGGGACTAGCCCAAGAGACCCAGTACTTC
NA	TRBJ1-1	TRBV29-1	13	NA	CSAAQTLNTEAFF	TGCAGCGCGGCTCAGACTCTGAACACTGAAGCTTTCTTT
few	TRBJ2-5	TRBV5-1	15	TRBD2	CASSLRLAGAGTQYF	TGCGCCAGCAGCTTGCGGCTAGCGGGGGCCGGGACCCAGTACTTC
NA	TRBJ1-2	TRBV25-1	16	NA	CASRGGTRTPGDGYTF	TGTGCCAGCAGGGGGGGAACACGGACCCCCGGGGATGGCTACACCTTC
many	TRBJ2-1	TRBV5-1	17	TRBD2	CASSLAAGGGAVDEQFF	TGCGCCAGCAGCTTGGCGGCGGGCGGGGGGGCCGTCGATGAGCAGTTCTTC
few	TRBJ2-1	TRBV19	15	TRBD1	CASSTPGQGRNEQFF	TGTGCCAGTAGTACTCCGGGACAGGGGAGGAATGAGCAGTTCTTC
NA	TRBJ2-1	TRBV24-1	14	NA	CATSDTRSRNEQFF	TGTGCCACCAGTGATACCCGGTCCAGAAATGAGCAGTTCTTC
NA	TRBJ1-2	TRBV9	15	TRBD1	CASSPWIDRAGGYTF	TGTGCCAGCAGCCCCTGGATCGACAGGGCGGGTGGCTACACCTTC
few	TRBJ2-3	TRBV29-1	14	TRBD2	CSVSRGYSTDTQYF	TGCAGCGTCTCGCGGGGGTATAGCACAGATACGCAGTATTTT
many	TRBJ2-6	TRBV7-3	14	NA	CASSPIGGLNVLTF	TGTGCCAGCAGCCCAATAGGCGGGCTCAACGTCCTGACTTTC
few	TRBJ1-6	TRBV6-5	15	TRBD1	CASSYTGDRNSPLHF	TGTGCCAGCAGTTACACAGGGGATCGTAATTCACCCCTCCACTTT
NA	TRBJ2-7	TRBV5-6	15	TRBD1	CASSRTGQSSYEQYF	TGTGCCAGCAGCAGAACGGGACAGAGCTCCTACGAGCAGTACTTC
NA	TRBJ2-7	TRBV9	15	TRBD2	CASSVGVAGAYEQYF	TGTGCCAGCAGCGTAGGAGTAGCGGGGGCTTACGAGCAGTACTTC
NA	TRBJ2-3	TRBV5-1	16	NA	CASSLQGAVAADTQYF	TGCGCCAGCAGCTTACAGGGTGCTGTAGCCGCAGATACGCAGTATTTT
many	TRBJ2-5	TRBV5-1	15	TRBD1	CASSLETGGQETQYF	TGCGCCAGCAGCTTGGAGACAGGGGGCCAAGAGACCCAGTACTTC
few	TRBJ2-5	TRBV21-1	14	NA	CASSGLVRRETQYF	TGTGCCAGCAGCGGTCTAGTGCGAAGAGAGACCCAGTACTTC
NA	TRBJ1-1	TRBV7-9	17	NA	CASSPRGANLLGTEAFF	TGTGCCAGCAGCCCACGGGGCGCTAACCTCCTGGGGACTGAAGCTTTCTTT
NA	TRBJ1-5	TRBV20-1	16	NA	CSAARLGSGLDQPQHF	TGCAGTGCTGCTCGACTTGGGAGTGGTTTGGATCAGCCCCAGCATTTT
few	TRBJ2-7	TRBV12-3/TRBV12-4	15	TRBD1	CASSPGQGFSYEQYF	TGTGCCAGCAGTCCGGGACAGGGCTTCTCCTACGAGCAGTACTTC
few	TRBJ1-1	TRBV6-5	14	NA	CASSHREWGTEAFF	TGTGCCAGCAGTCACAGGGAGTGGGGAACTGAAGCTTTCTTT